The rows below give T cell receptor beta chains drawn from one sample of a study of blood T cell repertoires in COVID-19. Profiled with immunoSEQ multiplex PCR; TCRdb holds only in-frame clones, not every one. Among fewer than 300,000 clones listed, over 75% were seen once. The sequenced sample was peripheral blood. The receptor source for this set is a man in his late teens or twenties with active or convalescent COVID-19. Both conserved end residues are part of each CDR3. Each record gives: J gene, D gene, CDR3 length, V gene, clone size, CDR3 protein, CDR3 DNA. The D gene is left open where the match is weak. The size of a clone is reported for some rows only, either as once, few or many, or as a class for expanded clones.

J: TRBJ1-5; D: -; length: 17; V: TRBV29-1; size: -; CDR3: CSVLLPLMEGGTQPQHF; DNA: TGCAGCGTGCTCCTTCCTTTAATGGAGGGAGGCACTCAGCCCCAGCATTTT
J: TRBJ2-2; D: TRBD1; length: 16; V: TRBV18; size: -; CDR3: CASSQQGGSGTGELFF; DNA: TGTGCCAGCTCGCAACAGGGGGGATCGGGCACCGGGGAGCTGTTTTTT
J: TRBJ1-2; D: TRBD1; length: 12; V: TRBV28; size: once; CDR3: CATTDRGDGYTF; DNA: TGTGCCACCACGGACAGGGGCGACGGCTACACCTTC
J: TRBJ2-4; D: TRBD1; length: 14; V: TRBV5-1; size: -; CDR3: CASSSQGAGNIQYF; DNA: TGCGCCAGCAGTTCACAGGGGGCGGGAAACATTCAGTACTTC
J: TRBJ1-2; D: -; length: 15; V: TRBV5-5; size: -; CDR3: CASSLRTVPNYGYTF; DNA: TGTGCCAGCAGCCTACGGACAGTTCCTAACTATGGCTACACCTTC
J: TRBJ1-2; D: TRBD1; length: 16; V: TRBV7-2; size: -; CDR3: CASSSTRTGQGYGYTF; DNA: TGTGCCAGCAGCAGCACCCGTACGGGACAGGGCTATGGCTACACCTTC
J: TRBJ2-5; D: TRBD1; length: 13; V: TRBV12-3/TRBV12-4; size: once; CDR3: CASFRGQGETQYF; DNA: TGTGCCAGCTTCCGGGGACAGGGGGAGACCCAGTACTTC
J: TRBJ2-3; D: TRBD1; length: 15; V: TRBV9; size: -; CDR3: CASSGGTGSTDTQYF; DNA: TGTGCCAGCAGCGGGGGGACAGGGTCCACAGATACGCAGTATTTT
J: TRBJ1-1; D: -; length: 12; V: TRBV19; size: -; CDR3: CASSIGHGEAFF; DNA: TGTGCCAGTAGTATAGGGCACGGGGAAGCTTTCTTT
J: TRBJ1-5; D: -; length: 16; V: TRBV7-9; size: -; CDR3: CASSFIRGRLNQPQHF; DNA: TGTGCCAGCAGCTTCATTAGGGGCCGACTCAATCAGCCCCAGCATTTT
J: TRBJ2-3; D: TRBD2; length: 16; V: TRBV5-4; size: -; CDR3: CASSYRLADITDTQYF; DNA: TGTGCCAGCAGTTACCGACTAGCGGATATCACAGATACGCAGTATTTT
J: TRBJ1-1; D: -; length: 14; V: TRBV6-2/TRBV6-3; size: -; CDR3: CASSYWQLNTEAFF; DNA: TGTGCCAGCAGTTACTGGCAGTTGAACACTGAAGCTTTCTTT
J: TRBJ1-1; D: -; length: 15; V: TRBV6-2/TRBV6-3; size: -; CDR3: CASSYSAGAMVGAFF; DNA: TGTGCCAGCAGTTACTCGGCGGGGGCGATGGTTGGAGCTTTCTTT
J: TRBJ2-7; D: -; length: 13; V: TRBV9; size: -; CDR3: CASSGPRGYEQYF; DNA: TGTGCCAGCAGCGGCCCCAGGGGCTACGAGCAGTACTTC
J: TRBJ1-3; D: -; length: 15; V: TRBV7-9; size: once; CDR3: CASSPDRTSGNTIYF; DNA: TGTGCCAGCAGCCCCGACAGAACCTCTGGAAACACCATATATTTT
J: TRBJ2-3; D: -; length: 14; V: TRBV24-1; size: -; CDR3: CATSGGVGTDTQYF; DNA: TGTGCCACCAGTGGGGGGGTCGGCACAGATACGCAGTATTTT
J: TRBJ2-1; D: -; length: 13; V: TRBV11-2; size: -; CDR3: CASSLGSRNEQFF; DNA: TGTGCCAGCAGCTTAGGGTCGAGAAATGAGCAGTTCTTC
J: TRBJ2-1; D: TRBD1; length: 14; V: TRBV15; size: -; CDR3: CATSVSDRDYEQFF; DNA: TGTGCCACCAGCGTTTCGGACAGGGACTATGAGCAGTTCTTC
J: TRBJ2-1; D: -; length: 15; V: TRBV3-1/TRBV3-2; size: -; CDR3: CASSQDLSSYNEQFF; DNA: TGTGCCAGCAGCCAAGACTTATCCTCCTACAATGAGCAGTTCTTC
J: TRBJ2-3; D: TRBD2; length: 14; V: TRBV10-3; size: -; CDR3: CAISLGLATDTQYF; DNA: TGTGCCATCAGCCTAGGACTAGCGACAGATACGCAGTATTTT
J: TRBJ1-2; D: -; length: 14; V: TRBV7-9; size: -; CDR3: CASSLGQNNYGYTF; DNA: TGTGCCAGCAGCTTAGGGCAGAACAACTATGGCTACACCTTC
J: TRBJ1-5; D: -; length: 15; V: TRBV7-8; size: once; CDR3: CASSLETGLNQPQHF; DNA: TGTGCCAGCAGCTTAGAGACAGGATTAAATCAGCCCCAGCATTTT
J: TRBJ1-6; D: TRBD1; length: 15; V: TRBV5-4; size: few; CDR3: CASRDRGSSNSPLHF; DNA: TGTGCCAGCAGAGACAGGGGGTCCTCTAATTCACCCCTCCACTTT
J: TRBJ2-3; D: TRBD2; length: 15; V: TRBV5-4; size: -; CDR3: CASSLEGLVTDTQYF; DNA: TGTGCCAGCAGCTTGGAGGGACTAGTAACAGATACGCAGTATTTT
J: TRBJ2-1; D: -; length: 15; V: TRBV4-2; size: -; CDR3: CASSQPSGGYNEQFF; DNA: TGTGCCAGCAGCCAACCCTCCGGCGGTTACAATGAGCAGTTCTTC
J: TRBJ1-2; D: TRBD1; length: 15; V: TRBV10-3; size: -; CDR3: CAISESRGTGDGYTF; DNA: TGTGCCATCAGTGAGTCGAGGGGGACAGGGGATGGCTACACCTTC
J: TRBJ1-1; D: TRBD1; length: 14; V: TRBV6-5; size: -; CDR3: CASTYQGASTEAFF; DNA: TGTGCCAGCACCTACCAGGGGGCCTCCACTGAAGCTTTCTTT
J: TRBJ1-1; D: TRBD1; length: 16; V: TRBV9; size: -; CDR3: CASSGDLRQGGTEAFF; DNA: TGTGCCAGCAGCGGGGACTTACGGCAGGGGGGTACTGAAGCTTTCTTT
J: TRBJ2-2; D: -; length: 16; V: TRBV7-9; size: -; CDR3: CASSINIWPHTGELFF; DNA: TGTGCCAGCAGCATCAATATATGGCCTCACACCGGGGAGCTGTTTTTT
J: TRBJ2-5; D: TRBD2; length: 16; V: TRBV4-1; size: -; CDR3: CASSQGFSGGQETQYF; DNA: TGCGCCAGCAGCCAAGGATTTAGCGGGGGACAAGAGACCCAGTACTTC
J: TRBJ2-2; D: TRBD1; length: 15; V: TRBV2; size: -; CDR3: CASSARTGNTGELFF; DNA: TGTGCCAGCAGTGCCCGGACAGGGAACACCGGGGAGCTGTTTTTT
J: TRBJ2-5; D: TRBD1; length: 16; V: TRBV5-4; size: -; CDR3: CASSKLQMDRKETQYF; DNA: TGTGCCAGCAGTAAACTCCAAATGGACAGGAAAGAGACCCAGTACTTC
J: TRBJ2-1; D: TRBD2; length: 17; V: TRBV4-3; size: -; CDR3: CASSRGLAGGQYNEQFF; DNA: TGCGCCAGCAGCCGCGGACTAGCGGGGGGCCAGTACAATGAGCAGTTCTTC
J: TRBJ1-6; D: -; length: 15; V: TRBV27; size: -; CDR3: CASSLRGLGYYPLHF; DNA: TGTGCCAGCAGTTTACGGGGTTTAGGCTATTACCCCCTCCACTTT
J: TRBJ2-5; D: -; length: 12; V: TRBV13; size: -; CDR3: CASSLGRETQYF; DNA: TGTGCCAGCAGCTTAGGGAGGGAGACCCAGTACTTC
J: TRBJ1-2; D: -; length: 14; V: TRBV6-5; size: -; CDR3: CASSPTAGFYGYTF; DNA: TGTGCCAGCAGTCCTACCGCAGGGTTCTATGGCTACACCTTC
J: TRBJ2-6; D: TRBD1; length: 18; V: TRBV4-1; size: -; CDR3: CASSQAGTGGTGANVLTF; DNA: TGCGCCAGCAGCCAAGCAGGGACAGGGGGAACTGGGGCCAACGTCCTGACTTTC
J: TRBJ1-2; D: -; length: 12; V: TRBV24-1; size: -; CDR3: CATSDIGGGYTF; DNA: TGTGCCACCAGTGATATTGGGGGGGGCTACACCTTC
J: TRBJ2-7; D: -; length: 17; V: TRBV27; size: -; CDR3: CASSLYGAQTLTYEQYF; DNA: TGTGCCAGCAGTTTATATGGGGCCCAAACGCTAACCTACGAGCAGTACTTC
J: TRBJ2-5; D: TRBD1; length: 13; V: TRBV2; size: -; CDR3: CASRSTGLETQYF; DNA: TGTGCCAGCAGATCGACAGGGTTGGAGACCCAGTACTTC
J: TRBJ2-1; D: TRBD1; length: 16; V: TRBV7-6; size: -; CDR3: CASSLVQGGQGNEQFF; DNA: TGTGCCAGCAGCTTAGTACAGGGGGGACAGGGCAATGAGCAGTTCTTC
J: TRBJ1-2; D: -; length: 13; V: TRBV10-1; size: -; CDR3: CASSEDRSYGYTF; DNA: TGCGCCAGCAGTGAGGACAGATCCTATGGCTACACCTTC
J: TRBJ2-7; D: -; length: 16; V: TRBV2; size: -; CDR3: CASSEASAAITYEQYF; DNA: TGTGCCAGCAGTGAAGCGTCGGCGGCCATTACCTACGAGCAGTACTTC
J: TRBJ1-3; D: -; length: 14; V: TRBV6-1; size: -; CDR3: CASSPQGYGNTIYF; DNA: TGTGCCAGCAGCCCCCAGGGGTACGGAAACACCATATATTTT
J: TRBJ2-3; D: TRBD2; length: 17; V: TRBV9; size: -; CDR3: CASSEEWGTSFSDTQYF; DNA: TGTGCCAGCAGCGAGGAGTGGGGGACTAGCTTTTCAGATACGCAGTATTTT
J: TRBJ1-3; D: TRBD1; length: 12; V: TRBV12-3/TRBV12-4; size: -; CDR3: CASSGQGDTIYF; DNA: TGTGCCAGCAGCGGACAGGGTGACACCATATATTTT
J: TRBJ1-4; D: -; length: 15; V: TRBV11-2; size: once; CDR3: CASRIGASTNEKLFF; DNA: TGTGCCAGCAGAATAGGGGCTTCAACTAATGAAAAACTGTTTTTT
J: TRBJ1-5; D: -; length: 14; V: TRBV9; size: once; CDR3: CASSAGQGYQPQHF; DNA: TGTGCCAGCAGCGCAGGGCAGGGGTACCAGCCCCAGCATTTT
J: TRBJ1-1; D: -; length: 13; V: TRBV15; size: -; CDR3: CATSSLKYTEAFF; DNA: TGTGCCACCAGCAGTCTTAAATACACTGAAGCTTTCTTT
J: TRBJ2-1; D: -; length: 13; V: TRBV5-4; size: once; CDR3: CASSADLNNEQFF; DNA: TGTGCCAGCAGCGCCGACTTGAACAATGAGCAGTTCTTC
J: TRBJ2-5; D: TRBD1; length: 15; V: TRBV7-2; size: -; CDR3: CASSSRDRVTETQYF; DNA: TGTGCCAGCAGCTCCCGGGACAGGGTAACTGAGACCCAGTACTTC